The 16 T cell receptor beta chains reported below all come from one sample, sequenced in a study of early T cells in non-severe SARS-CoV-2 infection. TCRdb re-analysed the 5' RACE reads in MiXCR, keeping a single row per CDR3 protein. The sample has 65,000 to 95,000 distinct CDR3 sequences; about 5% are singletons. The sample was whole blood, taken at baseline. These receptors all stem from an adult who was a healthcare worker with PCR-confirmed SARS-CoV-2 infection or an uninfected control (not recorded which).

This CDR3 is CASSWEGELNTEAFF. In nucleotides, the CDR3 is TGTGCCAGCAGCTGGGAAGGGGAACTAAACACTGAAGCTTTCTTT. This chain links TRBV5-5 with TRBJ1-1; possible D gene TRBD1, 5 bases. Germline V gene sequence: CDR1 SGHKS, CDR2 YYEKEE (reference sequence). The CDR3 is 15 residues long. The V end lost 3 bases, the J end lost 2 bases, and 14 bases lay between the germline ends.

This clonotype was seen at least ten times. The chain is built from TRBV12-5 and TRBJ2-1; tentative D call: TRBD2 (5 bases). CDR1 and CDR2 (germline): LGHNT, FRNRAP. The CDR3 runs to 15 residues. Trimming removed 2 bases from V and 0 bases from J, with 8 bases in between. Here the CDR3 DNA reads TGTGCTAGTGGTTTGTATGGGAGCTCCTACAATGAGCAGTTCTTC. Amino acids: CASGLYGSSYNEQFF.

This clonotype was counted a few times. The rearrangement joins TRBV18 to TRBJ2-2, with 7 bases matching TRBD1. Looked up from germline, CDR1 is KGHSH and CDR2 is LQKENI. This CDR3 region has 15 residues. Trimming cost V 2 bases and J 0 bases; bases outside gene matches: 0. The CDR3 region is CASSPGTANTGELFF. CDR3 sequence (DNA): TGTGCCAGCTCACCAGGGACAGCGAACACCGGGGAGCTGTTTTTT.

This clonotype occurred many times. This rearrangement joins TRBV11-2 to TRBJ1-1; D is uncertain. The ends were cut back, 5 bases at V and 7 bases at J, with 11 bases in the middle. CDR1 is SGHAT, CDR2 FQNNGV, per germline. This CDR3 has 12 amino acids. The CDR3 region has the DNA TGTGCCAGCAGCCAACGGCTGAATGAAGCTTTCTTT. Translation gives CASSQRLNEAFF. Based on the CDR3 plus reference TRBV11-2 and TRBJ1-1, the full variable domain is EAGVAQSPRYKIIEKRQSVAFWCNPISGHATLYWYQQILGQGPKLLIQFQNNGVVDDSQLPKDRFSAERLKGVDSTLKIQPAKLEDSAVYLCASSQRLNEAFFGQGTRLTVV.

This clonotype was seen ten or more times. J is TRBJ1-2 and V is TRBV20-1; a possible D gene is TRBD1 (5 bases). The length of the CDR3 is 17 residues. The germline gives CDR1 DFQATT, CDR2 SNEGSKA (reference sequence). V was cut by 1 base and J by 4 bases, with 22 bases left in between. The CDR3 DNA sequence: TGCAGTGCTAGAGGAGGGGTAGACTCAACCGGGCGCTATGGCTACACCTTC. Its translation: CSARGGVDSTGRYGYTF.

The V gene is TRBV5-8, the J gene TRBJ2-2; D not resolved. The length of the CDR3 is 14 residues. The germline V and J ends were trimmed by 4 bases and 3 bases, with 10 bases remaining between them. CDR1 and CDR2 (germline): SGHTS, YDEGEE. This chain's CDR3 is CASSRRTHTGELFF. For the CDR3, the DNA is TGTGCCAGCAGCCGACGGACCCACACCGGGGAGCTGTTTTTT.

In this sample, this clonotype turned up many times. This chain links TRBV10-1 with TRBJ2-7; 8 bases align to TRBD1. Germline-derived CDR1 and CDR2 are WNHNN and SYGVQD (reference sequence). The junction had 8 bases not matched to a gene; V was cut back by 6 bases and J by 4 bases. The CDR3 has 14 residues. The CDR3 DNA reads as TGCGCCAGCAGCCCACGGGACAGGTCATACGAGCAGTACTTC. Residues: CASSPRDRSYEQYF.

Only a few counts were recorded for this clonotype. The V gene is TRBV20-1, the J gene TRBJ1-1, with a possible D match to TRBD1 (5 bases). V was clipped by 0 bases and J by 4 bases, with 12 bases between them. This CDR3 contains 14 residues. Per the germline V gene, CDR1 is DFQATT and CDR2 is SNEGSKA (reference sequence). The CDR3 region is CSARDQGSGTEAFF. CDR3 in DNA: TGCAGTGCTAGAGATCAGGGAAGCGGCACTGAAGCTTTCTTT.

CDR3 sequence (DNA): TGTGCCTGGAGGGACAGCTACGAGCAGTACTTC. The encoded protein is CAWRDSYEQYF. The chain joins TRBV30 to TRBJ2-7; D is possibly TRBD1 (6 bases). Germline-derived CDR1 and CDR2 are GTSNPN and SVGIG (reference sequence). V was trimmed by 3 bases and J by 3 bases, leaving 6 bases between them. CDR3 length: 11 amino acids.

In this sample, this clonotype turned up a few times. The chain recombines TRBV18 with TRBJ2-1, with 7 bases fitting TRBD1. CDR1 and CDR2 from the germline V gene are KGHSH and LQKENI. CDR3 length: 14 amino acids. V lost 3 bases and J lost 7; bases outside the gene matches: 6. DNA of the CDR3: TGTGCCAGCTCACCGACAGGGTCGGGAAATGAGCAGTTCTTC. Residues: CASSPTGSGNEQFF.

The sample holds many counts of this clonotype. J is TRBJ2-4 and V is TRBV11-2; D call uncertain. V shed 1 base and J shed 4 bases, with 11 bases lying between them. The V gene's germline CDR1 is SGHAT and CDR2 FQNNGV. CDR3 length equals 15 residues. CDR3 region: CASSLGGWAKNIQYF. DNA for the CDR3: TGTGCCAGCAGCTTAGGAGGATGGGCTAAAAACATTCAGTACTTC. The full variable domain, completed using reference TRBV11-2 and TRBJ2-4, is EAGVAQSPRYKIIEKRQSVAFWCNPISGHATLYWYQQILGQGPKLLIQFQNNGVVDDSQLPKDRFSAERLKGVDSTLKIQPAKLEDSAVYLCASSLGGWAKNIQYFGAGTRLSVL.

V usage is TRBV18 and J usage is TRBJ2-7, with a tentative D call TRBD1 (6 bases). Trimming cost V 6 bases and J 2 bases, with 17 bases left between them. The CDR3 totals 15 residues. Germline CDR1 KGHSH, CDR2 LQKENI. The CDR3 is CASSVGATGTYEQYF. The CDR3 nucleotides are TGTGCCAGCTCGGTGGGGGCAACAGGAACCTACGAGCAGTACTTC.

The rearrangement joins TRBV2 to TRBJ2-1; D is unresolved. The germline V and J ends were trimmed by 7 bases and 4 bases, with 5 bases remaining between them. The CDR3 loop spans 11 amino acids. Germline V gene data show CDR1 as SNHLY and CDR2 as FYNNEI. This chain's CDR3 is CASTPYNEQFF. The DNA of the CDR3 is TGTGCCAGCACTCCTTACAATGAGCAGTTCTTC.

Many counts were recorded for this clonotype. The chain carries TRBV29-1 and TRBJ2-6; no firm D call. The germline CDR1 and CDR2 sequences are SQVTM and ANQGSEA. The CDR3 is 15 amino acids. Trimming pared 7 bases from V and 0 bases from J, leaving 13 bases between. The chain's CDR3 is CSDWTESSGANVLTF. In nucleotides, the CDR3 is TGCAGCGATTGGACGGAAAGCTCTGGGGCCAACGTCCTGACTTTC.

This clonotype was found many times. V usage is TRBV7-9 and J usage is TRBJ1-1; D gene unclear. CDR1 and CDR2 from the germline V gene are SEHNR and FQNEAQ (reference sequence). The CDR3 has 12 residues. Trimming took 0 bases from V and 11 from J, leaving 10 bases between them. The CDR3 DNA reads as TGTGCCAGCAGCTTAGCGCCTGCGTGGGCTTTCTTT. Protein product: CASSLAPAWAFF.

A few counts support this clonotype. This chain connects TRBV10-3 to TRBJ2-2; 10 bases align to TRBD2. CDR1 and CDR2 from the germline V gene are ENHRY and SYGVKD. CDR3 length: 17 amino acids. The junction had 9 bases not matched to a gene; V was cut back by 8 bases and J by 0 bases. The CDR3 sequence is CAIAESGLAANTGELFF. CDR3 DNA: TGTGCCATCGCTGAATCCGGACTAGCGGCGAACACCGGGGAGCTGTTTTTT.